This T cell receptor beta chain was documented in a study of T cell repertoires in cytomegalovirus infection. Study at large: Shared public TCR beta signatures pointed to both CMV infection and a matching HLA type.

The study's findings and limits: Summed frequency of public TCR beta families distinguished CMV carriers with the relevant HLA.

Germline V gene data show CDR1 as SGHDN and CDR2 as FVKESK. The CDR3 totals 14 residues. V was cut by 4 bases and J by 0 bases, with 8 bases left in between. TCRdb processed the reads anew with MiXCR; each CDR3 protein has one entry. The table lists fewer than 250,000 distinct CDR3 sequences, over 9% of them singletons. This clonotype was seen more than once but under ten times. Its antigen is unidentified. The sequence derives from a human donor in good health (CMV status not recorded). Some clones in this sample may be carry-over from other donors' samples. Sequenced sample: PBMCs. V and J are TRBV14 and TRBJ2-3; D unclear. The CDR3 DNA reads TGTGCCAGCAGCCCTCAGATAAGCACAGATACGCAGTATTTT. This gives the protein CASSPQISTDTQYF.